The clone carrying this T cell receptor beta chain was detected only once. This sample was taken from a study of blood T cell repertoires in COVID-19. Across the whole study: There were acute and convalescent COVID-19 samples, and they came from the United States, Italy and Spain.

Germline V gene sequence: CDR1 MNHEY, CDR2 SVGAGI. Trimming cost V 3 bases and J 4 bases, with 6 bases left between them. The CDR3 is made up of 12 amino acids. Patients in Seattle were enrolled during active infection, then followed longitudinally. Sequencing was performed with immunoSEQ multiplex PCR; in TCRdb, only in-frame clones are kept and a portion is missing. Seen here are about 390,000 clones, more than 70% observed once, and the top ten hold about 2.1%. The chain employs TRBV6-5 and TRBJ1-1, with D unclear. The receptor's source is a woman in her sixties with COVID-19, enrolled during active disease. Source material: peripheral blood. The CDR3 region is CASSYSSTEAFF. CDR3 DNA sequence: TGTGCCAGCAGTTATTCTTCCACTGAAGCTTTCTTT.